These T cell receptor beta chains were read from a single sample in a study of T cells after yellow fever vaccination. TCRdb ran MiXCR on the 5' RACE reads and lists one entry per CDR3 protein. The sample yields 140,000 to 150,000 distinct CDR3 sequences, roughly 6.7% seen once. The sequencing here drew on CD4+ T cells sorted from PBMCs, taken 10 days after the yellow fever booster vaccination. These receptors were taken from a man aged 25-45 years who received the YFV17D yellow fever vaccine. CDR3s include the opening cysteine and the closing phenylalanine or tryptophan. Fields, in order: clone size, J gene, D gene, V gene, CDR3 DNA, CDR3 protein. A D gene is named only where the DNA matches it firmly. The size field is filled for only some rows; it gives once, few, many or a size class.

>many|TRBJ1-3|NA|TRBV20-1
TGCAGTTCTAAAGGACAGTCTGGAAACACCATATATTTT
CSSKGQSGNTIYF
>many|TRBJ2-7|NA|TRBV20-1
TGCAGTGCTAGAGCGCCCAGAACCTACGAGCAGTACTTC
CSARAPRTYEQYF
>NA|TRBJ2-2|TRBD2|TRBV5-4
TGTGCCAGCAGCCCTTATGGGGGGAGGGGCACCGGGGAGCTGTTTTTT
CASSPYGGRGTGELFF
>many|TRBJ2-3|TRBD1|TRBV20-1
TGCAGTGCCTCCTGGGGGACAGGGTCCCCAGATACGCAGTATTTT
CSASWGTGSPDTQYF
>many|TRBJ2-7|NA|TRBV7-2
TGTGCCAGCAGCCCATCGGGGGCCCGTGAGCAGTACTTC
CASSPSGAREQYF
>many|TRBJ1-1|NA|TRBV27
TGTGCCAGCAGTTTATCGATACAGGGAGAAGCTTTCTTT
CASSLSIQGEAFF
>many|TRBJ2-7|NA|TRBV7-2
TGTGCCAGCAGCTTATTTTACGAGCAGTACTTC
CASSLFYEQYF
>many|TRBJ2-4|NA|TRBV18
TGTGCCAGCTCACCACCGGACGGGTTAGCCAAAAACATTCAGTACTTC
CASSPPDGLAKNIQYF
>NA|TRBJ2-7|NA|TRBV5-1
TGCGCCAGCAGCTTGGAACGCTACGAGCAGTACTTC
CASSLERYEQYF
>NA|TRBJ2-7|TRBD1|TRBV6-6
TGTGCCACCCGCGGACAGGGGGCGAGGTACGAGCAGTACTTC
CATRGQGARYEQYF
>NA|TRBJ2-1|NA|TRBV5-6
TGTGCCAGCAGCTTGGGACTAGTGGTCGCGAATGAGCAGTTCTTC
CASSLGLVVANEQFF
>many|TRBJ2-5|TRBD2|TRBV7-2
TGTGCCAGCAGCATACACGGGACTATCACGTACTTC
CASSIHGTITYF
>many|TRBJ2-1|NA|TRBV6-6
TGTGCCAGCGGGACGGGGTTCTACAATGAGCAGTTCTTC
CASGTGFYNEQFF
>many|TRBJ2-1|TRBD2|TRBV5-1
TGCGCCAGCAGCCCACGACTAGCGGGAGACCATGAGCAGTTCTTC
CASSPRLAGDHEQFF
>many|TRBJ2-7|TRBD1|TRBV7-9
TGTGCCAGCACGTACGGGACAGGGAAGAACGAGCAGTACTTC
CASTYGTGKNEQYF